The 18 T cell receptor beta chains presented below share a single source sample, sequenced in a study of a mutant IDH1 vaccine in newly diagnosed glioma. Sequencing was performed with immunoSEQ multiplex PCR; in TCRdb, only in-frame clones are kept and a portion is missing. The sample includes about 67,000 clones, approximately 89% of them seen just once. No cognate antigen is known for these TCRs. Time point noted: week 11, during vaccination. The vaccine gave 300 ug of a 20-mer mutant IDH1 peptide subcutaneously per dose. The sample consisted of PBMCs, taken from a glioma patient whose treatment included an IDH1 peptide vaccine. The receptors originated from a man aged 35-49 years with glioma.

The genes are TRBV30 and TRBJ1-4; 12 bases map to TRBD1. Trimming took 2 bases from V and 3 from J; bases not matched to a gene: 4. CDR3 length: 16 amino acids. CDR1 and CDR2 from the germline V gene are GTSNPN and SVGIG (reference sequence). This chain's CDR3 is CAWSPGQGASNEKLFF. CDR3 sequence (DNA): TGTGCCTGGAGTCCGGGACAGGGGGCCTCTAATGAAAAACTGTTTTTT.

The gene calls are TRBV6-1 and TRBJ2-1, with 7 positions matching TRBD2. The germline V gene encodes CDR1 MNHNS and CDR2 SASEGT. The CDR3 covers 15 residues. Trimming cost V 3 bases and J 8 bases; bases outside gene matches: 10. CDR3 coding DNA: TGTGCCAGCAGTGAGCGCGGGAGAGGTAGGGATGAGCAGTTCTTC. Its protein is CASSERGRGRDEQFF.

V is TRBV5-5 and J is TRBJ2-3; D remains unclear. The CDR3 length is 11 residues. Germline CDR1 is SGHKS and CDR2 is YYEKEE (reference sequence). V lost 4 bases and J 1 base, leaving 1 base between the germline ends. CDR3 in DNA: TGTGCCAGCAGCCGCACAGATACGCAGTATTTT. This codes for CASSRTDTQYF.

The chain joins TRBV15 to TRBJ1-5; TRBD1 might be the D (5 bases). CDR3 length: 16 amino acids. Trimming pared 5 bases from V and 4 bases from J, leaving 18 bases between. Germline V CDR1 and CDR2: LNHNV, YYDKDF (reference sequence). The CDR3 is CATSRSGGGRNQPQHF. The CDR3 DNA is TGTGCCACCAGCCGATCCGGGGGAGGGAGAAATCAGCCCCAGCATTTT.

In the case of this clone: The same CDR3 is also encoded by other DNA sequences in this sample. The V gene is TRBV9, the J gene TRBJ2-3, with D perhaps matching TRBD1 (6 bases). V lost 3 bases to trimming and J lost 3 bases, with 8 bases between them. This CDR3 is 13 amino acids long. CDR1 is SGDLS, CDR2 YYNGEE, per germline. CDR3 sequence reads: CASSETGTDTQYF. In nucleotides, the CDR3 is TGTGCCAGCAGCGAGACAGGTACAGATACGCAGTATTTT. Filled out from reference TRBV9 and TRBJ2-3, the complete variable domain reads DSGVTQTPKHLITATGQRVTLRCSPRSGDLSVYWYQQSLDQGLQFLIQYYNGEERAKGNILERFSAQQFPDLHSELNLSSLELGDSALYFCASSETGTDTQYFGPGTRLTVL.

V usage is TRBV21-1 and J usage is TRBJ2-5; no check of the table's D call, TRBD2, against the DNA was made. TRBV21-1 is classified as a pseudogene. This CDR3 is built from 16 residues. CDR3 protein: CASSPGESGRAQTQYF. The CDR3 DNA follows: TGTGCCAGCAGCCCTGGGGAGAGCGGGAGGGCTCAGACCCAGTACTTC.

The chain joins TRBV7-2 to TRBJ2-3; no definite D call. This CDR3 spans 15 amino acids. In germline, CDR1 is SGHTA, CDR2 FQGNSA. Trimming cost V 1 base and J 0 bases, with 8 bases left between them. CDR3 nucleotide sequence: TGTGCCAGCAGCTTAGAACCTACTAGCACAGATACGCAGTATTTT. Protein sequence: CASSLEPTSTDTQYF.

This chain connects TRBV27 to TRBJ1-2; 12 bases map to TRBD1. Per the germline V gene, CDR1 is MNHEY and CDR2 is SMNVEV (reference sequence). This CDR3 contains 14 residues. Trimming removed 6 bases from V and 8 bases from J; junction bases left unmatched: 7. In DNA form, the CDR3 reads TGTGCCAGCAGGGGGACAGGGGGCACGAAGGGCTACACCTTC. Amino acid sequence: CASRGTGGTKGYTF.

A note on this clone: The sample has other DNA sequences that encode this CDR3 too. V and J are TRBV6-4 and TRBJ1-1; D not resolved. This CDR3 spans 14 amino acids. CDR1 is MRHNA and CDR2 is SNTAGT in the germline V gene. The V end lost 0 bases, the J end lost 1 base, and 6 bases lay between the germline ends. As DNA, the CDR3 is TGTGCCAGCAGTGACTCGAATAGGAACACTGAAGCTTTCTTT. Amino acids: CASSDSNRNTEAFF.

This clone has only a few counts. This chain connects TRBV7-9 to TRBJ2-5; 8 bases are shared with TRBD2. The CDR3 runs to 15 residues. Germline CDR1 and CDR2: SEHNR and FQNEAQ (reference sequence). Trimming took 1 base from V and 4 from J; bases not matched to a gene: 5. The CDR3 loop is CASSLERGLRETQYF. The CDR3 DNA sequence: TGTGCCAGCAGCTTAGAGCGGGGGCTGCGAGAGACCCAGTACTTC.

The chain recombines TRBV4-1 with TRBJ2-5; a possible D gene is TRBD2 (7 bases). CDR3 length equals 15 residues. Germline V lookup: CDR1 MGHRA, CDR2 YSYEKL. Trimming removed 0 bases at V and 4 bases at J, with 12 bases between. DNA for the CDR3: TGCGCCAGCAGCCAAGATGGGGGGGCGCCAGAGACCCAGTACTTC. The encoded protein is CASSQDGGAPETQYF.

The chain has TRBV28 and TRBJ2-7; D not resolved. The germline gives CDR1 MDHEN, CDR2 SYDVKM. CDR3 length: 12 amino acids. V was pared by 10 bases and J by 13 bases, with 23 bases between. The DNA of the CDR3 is TGTGCCACCAACCCTGGCCCGCAATTAACCTACTTC. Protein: CATNPGPQLTYF.

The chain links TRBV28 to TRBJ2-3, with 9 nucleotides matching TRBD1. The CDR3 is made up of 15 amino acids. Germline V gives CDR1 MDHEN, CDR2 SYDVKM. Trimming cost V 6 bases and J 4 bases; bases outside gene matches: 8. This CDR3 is CASSSGTGRADTQYF. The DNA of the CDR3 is TGTGCCAGCAGCTCCGGGACAGGGCGCGCAGATACGCAGTATTTT.

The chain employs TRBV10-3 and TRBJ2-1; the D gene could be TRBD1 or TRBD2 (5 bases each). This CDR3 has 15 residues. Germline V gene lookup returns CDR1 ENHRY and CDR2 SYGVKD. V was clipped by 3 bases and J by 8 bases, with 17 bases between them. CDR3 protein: CAISEGDLKGDEQFF. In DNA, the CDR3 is TGTGCCATCAGTGAAGGGGACCTCAAGGGAGATGAGCAGTTCTTC.

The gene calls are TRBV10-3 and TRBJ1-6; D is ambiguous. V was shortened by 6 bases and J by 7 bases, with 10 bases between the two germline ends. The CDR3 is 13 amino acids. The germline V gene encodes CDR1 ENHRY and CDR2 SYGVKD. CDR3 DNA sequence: TGTGCCATCAGATTGAGAGAGAATTCACCCCTCCACTTT. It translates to CAIRLRENSPLHF.

The CDR3 bases are TGTGCCAGCAGTTATACAGACCCCACCGGGGAGCTGTTTTTT. Protein sequence: CASSYTDPTGELFF. The chain recombines TRBV6-6 with TRBJ2-2, with D hard to call. V lost 3 bases, J lost 4 bases, and 9 bases lay in between. Germline loops: CDR1 MNHNY, CDR2 SVGAGI (reference sequence). The length of the CDR3 is 14 residues.

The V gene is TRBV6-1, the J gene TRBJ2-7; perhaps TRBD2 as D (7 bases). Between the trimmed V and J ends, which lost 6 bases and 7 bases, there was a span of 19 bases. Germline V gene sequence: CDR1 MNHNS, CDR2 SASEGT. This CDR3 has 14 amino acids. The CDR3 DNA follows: TGTGCCAGCAGCCGGGGGGACACCGGGGGGGAGCAGTACGTC. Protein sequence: CASSRGDTGGEQYV.

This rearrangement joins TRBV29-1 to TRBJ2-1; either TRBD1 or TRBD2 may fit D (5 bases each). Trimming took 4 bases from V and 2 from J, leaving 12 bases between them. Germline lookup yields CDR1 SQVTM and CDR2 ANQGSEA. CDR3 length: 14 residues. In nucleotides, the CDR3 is TGCAGCGTTGTAGGTCAGGGAGCCTACAATGAGCAGTTCTTC. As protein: CSVVGQGAYNEQFF.